This T cell receptor (beta chain) derives from a study of shared clonotypes between healthy human individuals. Sequenced by immunoSEQ multiplex PCR; TCRdb stores in-frame clones only, minus some. Of about 2,500,000 clones in the sample, over 85% are singletons; the top ten hold 0.11% to 0.15%. Worth noting for this clone: What it recognizes is unknown.

Looked up from germline, CDR1 is SGHDT and CDR2 is YYEEEE. Trimming took 1 base from V and 2 from J, leaving 6 bases between them. The CDR3 length is 13 residues. Study outcomes and limitations: The study found about 5% of naive CD4 clonotypes shared across a handful of donors. Researchers sampled blood only, noting tissue repertoires likely differ.

Donors comprised healthy HIV-negative adults lacking recent acute infections or vaccinations. The receptor's source is a man between 18 and 35 years old in good health. The rearrangement uses TRBV5-6 and TRBJ1-2, with D hard to call. Source material: naive CD4+ T cells sorted from blood. Sample subset: CD45RA+ positively selected. CDR3: CASSLSENYGYTF. The CDR3 DNA is TGTGCCAGCAGCTTGTCAGAGAACTATGGCTACACCTTC.